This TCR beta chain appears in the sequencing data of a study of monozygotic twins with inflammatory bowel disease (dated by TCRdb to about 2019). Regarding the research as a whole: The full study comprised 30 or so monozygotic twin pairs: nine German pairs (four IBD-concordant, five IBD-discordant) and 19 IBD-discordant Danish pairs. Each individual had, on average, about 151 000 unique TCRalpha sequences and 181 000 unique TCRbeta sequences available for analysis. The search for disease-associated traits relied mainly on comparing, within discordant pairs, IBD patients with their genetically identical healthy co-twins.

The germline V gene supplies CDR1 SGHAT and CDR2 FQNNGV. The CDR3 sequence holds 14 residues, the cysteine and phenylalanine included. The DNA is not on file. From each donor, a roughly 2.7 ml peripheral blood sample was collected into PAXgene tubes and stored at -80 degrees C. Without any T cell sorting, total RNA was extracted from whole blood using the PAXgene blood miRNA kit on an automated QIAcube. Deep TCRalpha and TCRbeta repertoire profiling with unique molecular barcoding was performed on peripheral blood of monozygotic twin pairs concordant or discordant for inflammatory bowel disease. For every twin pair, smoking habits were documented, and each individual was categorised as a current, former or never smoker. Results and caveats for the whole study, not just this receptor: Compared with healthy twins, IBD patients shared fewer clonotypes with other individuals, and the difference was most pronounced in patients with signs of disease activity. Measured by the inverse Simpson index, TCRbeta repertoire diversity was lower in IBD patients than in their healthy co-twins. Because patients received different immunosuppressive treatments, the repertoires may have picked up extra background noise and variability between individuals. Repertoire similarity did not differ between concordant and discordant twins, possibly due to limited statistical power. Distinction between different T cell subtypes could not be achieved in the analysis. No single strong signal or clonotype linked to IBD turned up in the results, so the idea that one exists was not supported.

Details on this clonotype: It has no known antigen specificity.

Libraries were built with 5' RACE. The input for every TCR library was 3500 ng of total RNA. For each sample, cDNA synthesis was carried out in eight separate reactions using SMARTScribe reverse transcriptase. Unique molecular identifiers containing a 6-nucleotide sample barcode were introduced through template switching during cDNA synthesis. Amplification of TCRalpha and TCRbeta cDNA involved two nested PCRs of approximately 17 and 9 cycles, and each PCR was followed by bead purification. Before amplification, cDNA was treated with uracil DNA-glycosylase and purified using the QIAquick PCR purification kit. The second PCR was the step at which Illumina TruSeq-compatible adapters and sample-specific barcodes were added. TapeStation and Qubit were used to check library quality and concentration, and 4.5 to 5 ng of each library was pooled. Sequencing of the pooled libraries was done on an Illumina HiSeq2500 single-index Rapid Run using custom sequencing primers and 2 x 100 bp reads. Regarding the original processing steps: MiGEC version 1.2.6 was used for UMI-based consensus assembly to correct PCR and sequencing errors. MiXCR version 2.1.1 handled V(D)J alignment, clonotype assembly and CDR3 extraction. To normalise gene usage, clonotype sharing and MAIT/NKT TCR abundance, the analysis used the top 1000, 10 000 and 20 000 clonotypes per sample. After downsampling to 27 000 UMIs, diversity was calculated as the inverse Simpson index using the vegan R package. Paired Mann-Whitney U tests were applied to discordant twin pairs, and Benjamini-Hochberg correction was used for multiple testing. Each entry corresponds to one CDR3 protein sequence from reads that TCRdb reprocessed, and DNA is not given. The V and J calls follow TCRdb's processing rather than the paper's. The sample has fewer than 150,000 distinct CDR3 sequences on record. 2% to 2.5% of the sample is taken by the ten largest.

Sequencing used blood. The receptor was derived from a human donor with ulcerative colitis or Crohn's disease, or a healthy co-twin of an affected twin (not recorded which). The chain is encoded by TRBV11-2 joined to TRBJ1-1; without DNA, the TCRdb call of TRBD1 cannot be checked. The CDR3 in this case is CASSLARARGEAFF. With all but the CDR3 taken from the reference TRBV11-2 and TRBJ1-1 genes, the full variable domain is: EAGVAQSPRYKIIEKRQSVAFWCNPISGHATLYWYQQILGQGPKLLIQFQNNGVVDDSQLPKDRFSAERLKGVDSTLKIQPAKLEDSAVYLCASSLARARGEAFFGQGTRLTVV.